This note documents a single TCR beta chain sequence. Its cognate antigen is unknown. The data stem from a study of shared clonotypes between healthy human individuals. Study observations and caveats: Generation probabilities were higher for clonotypes shared across all four sorted-subset donors than for unshared ones. The researchers took only blood, and tissue repertoires probably look different. Represented diversity (both genetic and exposure-history) was limited by the small number of donors.

Naive CD8 cells lacked CD45RO, underwent positive selection for CCR7 and left out terminally differentiated effector memory CD45RA+ cells. The V gene's germline CDR1 is MRHNA and CDR2 SNTAGT. This CDR3 contains 15 residues. V was cut by 7 bases and J by 2 bases, with 18 bases left in between. The authors ran the assay at deep level. Sequenced by immunoSEQ multiplex PCR; TCRdb stores in-frame clones only, minus some. The sample consists of about 580,000 clones, 95% to 98% of them appearing once. The rearrangement joins TRBV6-4 to TRBJ2-7; D perhaps matches TRBD2 (6 bases). The clonotype was recovered from a man aged 30 to 45 in good health. The sequencing sample was made of naive CD8+ T cells sorted from blood. The CDR3 region is CASIPRDCKAYEQYF. The DNA for the CDR3 is TGTGCCAGCATCCCGAGGGACTGCAAAGCCTACGAGCAGTACTTC.